This record covers a single T cell receptor (beta chain). This clone has a single count. The antigen it recognizes is unknown. No base-level quality is on record; no much larger clone is a single base apart. Enrolling through a virtual design, the prospective study's participants ranged in age from roughly 18 to 95 years and lived across approximately 25 United States geographic areas. To assign participants to cohorts, the prospective study relied on clinical history that participants themselves reported in a screening survey and a study questionnaire. Exposed participants were defined as having been in contact with someone with a PCR-confirmed or clinician-diagnosed COVID-19 case within 2 weeks of study entry. Mobile phlebotomists in the prospective study collected whole blood, serum and a nasopharyngeal or oropharyngeal swab from every participant. Participants in the prospective study had the option to provide additional blood draws and questionnaires over a roughly 2-month period. Blood samples from the prospective study were shipped frozen or at room temperature prior to DNA extraction.

The source of the sample is a study of blood T cell repertoires in COVID-19 (TCRdb year 2020). Study-level background: Samples from collaborators originated in the United States, Italy and Spain and spanned both the acute and convalescent phases of COVID-19. The material from the prospective study consisted of cDNA or gDNA derived from T cells, B-cell-depleted T cells, or PBMCs. The dataset comprised deeply sampled blood TCRbeta repertoires from subjects exposed to, actively infected with, or recovered from COVID-19. The repertoires were released in a freely available public database meant as a resource for research on the immune response to SARS-CoV-2. The samples were drawn from two sources: the first 160 participants of the ongoing ImmuneRACE study, and fewer than 1,500 subjects contributed by 6 global collaborators. A de-identified subject ID, COVID-19 status, age in years and sex were almost always included in the sample metadata. Where available, HLA class I and class II types were obtained from metadata supplied by the sample provider rather than from assay-based typing. Summary of the overall study and its limitations: The amount of clinical and demographic metadata varied by source and participant and was provided uncurated.

TCRbeta CDR3 regions were amplified from genomic DNA by means of the immunoSEQ Assay, a bias-controlled multiplex PCR. Concerning the study's data processing: The number of nucleated cells in each sample was estimated by amplification of reference gene primers within the assay. To quantify the absolute abundance of each unique TCRbeta CDR3 rearrangement, sequence reads were collapsed and filtered. Productive Simpson clonality was computed per sample as the square root of Simpson's diversity index over productive rearrangements. The source is immuneACCESS, and TCRdb retained only in-frame sequences with V and J called. Part of the clones is not carried over; for the studies checked, unresolved V genes explain less than half of this, and the remainder is unexplained. V, J and clone size derive from that table, while D and trimming were established from the DNA sequence. The sample yields a few hundred thousand clones; approximately 90% were counted once. The ten largest make up about 1.4% of the sample.

The V end gives up 0 bases and the J end 3 bases, leaving 8 bases in the junction not matched to a gene. The CDR3, cysteine through phenylalanine, is 16 amino acids long. Of all the DNA, just the CDR3 is kept, 48 bases in frame from base 1. Sequences LGHNA (CDR1) and YSLEER (CDR2) are obtained from the germline V gene. Sequencing was carried out using PBMCs or T cells enriched from blood (not recorded which). This clonotype was sampled from a woman under 30 who had been exposed to COVID-19. The chain joins TRBV4-3 to TRBJ2-7; 7 middle bases align to TRBD2. The CDR3: CASSQEAQLAVYEQYF. The nucleotide sequence is given as TGCGCCAGCAGCCAAGAAGCCCAGCTAGCGGTCTACGAGCAGTACTTC.